The TCR beta chain described here comes from a study of beta chain features in type 1 diabetes. The entirety of the isolated RNA underwent reverse transcription, so expressed TCRB transcripts were sequenced. Generated by immunoSEQ multiplex PCR, the TCRdb table keeps only in-frame clones and is missing some. The data contain under 950,000 clones, 17% of them singletons. A note on this clone: Different DNA sequences within this sample yield the same CDR3.

This CDR3 spans 14 amino acids. V was cut by 0 bases and J by 0 bases, with 6 bases left in between. The germline V gene has CDR1 SGDLS and CDR2 YYNGEE. Sequenced input: naive CD4+ T cells from blood. The V and J genes are TRBV9 and TRBJ1-1; D unresolved. This sequence was found in a woman younger than 30 in good health. The CDR3 DNA reads as TGTGCCAGCAGCGTAGGCGGAGTGAACACTGAAGCTTTCTTT. Protein product: CASSVGGVNTEAFF. Complete variable domain (other parts from reference TRBV9 and TRBJ1-1): DSGVTQTPKHLITATGQRVTLRCSPRSGDLSVYWYQQSLDQGLQFLIQYYNGEERAKGNILERFSAQQFPDLHSELNLSSLELGDSALYFCASSVGGVNTEAFFGQGTRLTVV.